What follows describes a single TCR beta chain. Its antigen is undetermined. The sample belongs to a study of T cell responses to AZD1222 COVID-19 vaccine. Findings of the study overall: Donors were largely white British and mainly female; clonal diversity was possibly underestimated. Two AZD1222 administrations were followed by greater Spike-specific TCR breadth and depth. At 160-218 and 743-854, vaccine-associated CD4 TCRs were dominant, and they spanned spike.

Sequenced by immunoSEQ multiplex PCR; TCRdb stores in-frame clones only, minus some. Of approximately 100,000 clones in the sample, 70% to 90% were seen once. The V segment lost 5 bases and the J segment 4 bases; nucleotides outside the gene matches: 8. The CDR3 extends over 15 amino acids. The V gene's germline CDR1 is SGHVS and CDR2 FQNEAQ. The input for sequencing was peripheral blood, taken on day 0 of AZD1222 vaccination. The receptor was isolated from an adult in good health. The chain carries TRBV7-8 and TRBJ2-5; the match to TRBD1 covers 9 bases. CDR3: CASSGGTGTGETQYF. The CDR3 DNA sequence: TGTGCCAGCAGCGGGGGGACAGGGACGGGAGAGACCCAGTACTTC. The full variable domain, with the rest looked up from reference TRBV7-8 and TRBJ2-5, is GAGVSQSPRYKVAKRGQDVALRCDPISGHVSLFWYQQALGQGPEFLTYFQNEAQLDKSGLPSDRFFAERPEGSVSTLKIQRTQQEDSAVYLCASSGGTGTGETQYFGPGTRLLVL.